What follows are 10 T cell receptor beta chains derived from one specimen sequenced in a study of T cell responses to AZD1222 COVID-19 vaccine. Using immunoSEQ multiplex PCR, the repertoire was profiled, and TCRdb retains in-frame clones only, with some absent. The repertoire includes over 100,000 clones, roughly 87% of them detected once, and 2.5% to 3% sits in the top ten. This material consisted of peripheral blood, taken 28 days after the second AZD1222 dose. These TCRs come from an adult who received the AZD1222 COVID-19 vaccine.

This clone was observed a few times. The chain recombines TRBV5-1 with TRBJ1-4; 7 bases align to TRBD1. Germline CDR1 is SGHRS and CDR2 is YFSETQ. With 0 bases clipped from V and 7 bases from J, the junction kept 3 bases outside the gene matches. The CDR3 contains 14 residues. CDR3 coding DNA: TGCGCCAGCAGCTTGGAAACAGGGGTTGAAAAACTGTTTTTT. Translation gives CASSLETGVEKLFF.

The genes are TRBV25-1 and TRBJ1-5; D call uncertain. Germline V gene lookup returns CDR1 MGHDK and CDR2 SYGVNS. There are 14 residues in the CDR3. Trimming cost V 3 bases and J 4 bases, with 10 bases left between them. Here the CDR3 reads CASSEAGPNQPQHF. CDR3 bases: TGTGCCAGCAGTGAGGCAGGACCGAATCAGCCCCAGCATTTT.

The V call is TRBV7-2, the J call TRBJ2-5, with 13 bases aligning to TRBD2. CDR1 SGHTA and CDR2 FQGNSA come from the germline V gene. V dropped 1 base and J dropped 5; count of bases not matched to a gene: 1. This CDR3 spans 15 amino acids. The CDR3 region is CASSLEGLAGETQYF. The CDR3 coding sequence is TGTGCCAGCAGCTTAGAGGGACTAGCGGGGGAGACCCAGTACTTC.

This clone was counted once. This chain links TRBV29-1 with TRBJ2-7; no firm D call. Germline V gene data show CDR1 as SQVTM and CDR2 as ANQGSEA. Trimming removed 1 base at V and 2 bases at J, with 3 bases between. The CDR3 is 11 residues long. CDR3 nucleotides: TGCAGCGTTGAAGGGGCCTACGAGCAGTACTTC. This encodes CSVEGAYEQYF.

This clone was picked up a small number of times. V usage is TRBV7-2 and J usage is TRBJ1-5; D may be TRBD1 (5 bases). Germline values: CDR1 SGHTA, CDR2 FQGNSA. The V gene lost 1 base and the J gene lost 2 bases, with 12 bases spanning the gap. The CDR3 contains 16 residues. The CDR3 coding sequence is TGTGCCAGCAGCTTAGGGATGCTGGGGGGCAATCAGCCCCAGCATTTT. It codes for CASSLGMLGGNQPQHF.

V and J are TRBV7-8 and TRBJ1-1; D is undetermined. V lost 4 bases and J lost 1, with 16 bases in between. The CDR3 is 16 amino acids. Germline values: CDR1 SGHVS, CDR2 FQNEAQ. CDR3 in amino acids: CASSSATLSPNTEAFF. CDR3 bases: TGTGCCAGCAGCTCAGCGACCTTAAGCCCGAACACTGAAGCTTTCTTT.

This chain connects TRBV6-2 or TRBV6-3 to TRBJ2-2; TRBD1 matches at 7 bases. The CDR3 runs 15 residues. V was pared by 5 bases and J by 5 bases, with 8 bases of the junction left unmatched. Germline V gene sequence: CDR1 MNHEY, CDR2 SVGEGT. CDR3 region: CASSAHRGGTGELFF. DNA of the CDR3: TGTGCCAGCAGTGCCCACAGGGGTGGGACCGGGGAGCTGTTTTTT.

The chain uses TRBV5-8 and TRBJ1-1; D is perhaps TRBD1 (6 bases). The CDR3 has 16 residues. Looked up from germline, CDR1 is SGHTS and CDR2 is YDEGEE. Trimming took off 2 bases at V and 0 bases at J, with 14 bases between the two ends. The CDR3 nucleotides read TGTGCCAGCAGCTTTGCAGGGGTTGCTATGAACACTGAAGCTTTCTTT. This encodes CASSFAGVAMNTEAFF.

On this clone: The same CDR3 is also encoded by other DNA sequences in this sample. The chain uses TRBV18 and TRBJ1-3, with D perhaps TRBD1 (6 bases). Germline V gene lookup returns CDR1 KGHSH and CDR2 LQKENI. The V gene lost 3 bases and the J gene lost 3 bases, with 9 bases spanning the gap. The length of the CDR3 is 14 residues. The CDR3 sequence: CASSPQGSGNTIYF. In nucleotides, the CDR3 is TGTGCCAGCTCACCCCAGGGGAGTGGAAACACCATATATTTT. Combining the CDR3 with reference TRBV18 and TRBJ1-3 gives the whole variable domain NAGVMQNPRHLVRRRGQEARLRCSPMKGHSHVYWYRQLPEEGLKFMVYLQKENIIDESGMPKERFSAEFPKEGPSILRIQQVVRGDSAAYFCASSPQGSGNTIYFGEGSWLTVV.

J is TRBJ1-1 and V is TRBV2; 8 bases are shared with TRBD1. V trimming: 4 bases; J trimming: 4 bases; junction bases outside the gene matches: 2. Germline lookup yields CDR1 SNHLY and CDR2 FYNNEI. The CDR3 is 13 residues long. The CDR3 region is CASSGDRSTEAFF. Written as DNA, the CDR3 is TGTGCCAGCAGTGGGGACAGGAGCACTGAAGCTTTCTTT.